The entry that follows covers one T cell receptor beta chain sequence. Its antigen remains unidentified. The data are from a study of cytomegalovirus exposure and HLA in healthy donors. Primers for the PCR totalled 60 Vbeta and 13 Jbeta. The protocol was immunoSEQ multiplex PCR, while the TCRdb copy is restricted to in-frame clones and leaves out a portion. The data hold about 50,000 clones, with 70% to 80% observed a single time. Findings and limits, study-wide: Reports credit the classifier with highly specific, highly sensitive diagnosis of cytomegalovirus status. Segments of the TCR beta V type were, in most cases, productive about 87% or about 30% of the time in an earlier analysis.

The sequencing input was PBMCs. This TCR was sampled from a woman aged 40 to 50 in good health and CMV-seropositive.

CDR3 DNA sequence: TGTGCCAGCACCCAGGGACAGGCCTACAATGAGCAGTTCTTC. This translates into CASTQGQAYNEQFF. This sequence joins TRBV14 and TRBJ2-1; 8 nucleotides align to TRBD1. CDR1 and CDR2 (germline): SGHDN, FVKESK. V shed 7 bases, J shed 2 bases, and the junction held 4 bases outside the gene matches. The CDR3 totals 14 residues.